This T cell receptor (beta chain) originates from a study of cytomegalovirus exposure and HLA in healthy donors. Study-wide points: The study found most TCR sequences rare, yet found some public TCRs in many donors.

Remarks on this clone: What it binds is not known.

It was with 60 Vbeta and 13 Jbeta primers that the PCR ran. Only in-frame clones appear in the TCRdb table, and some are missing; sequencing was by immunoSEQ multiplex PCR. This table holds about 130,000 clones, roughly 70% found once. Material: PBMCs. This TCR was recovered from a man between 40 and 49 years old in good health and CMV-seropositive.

CDR3 protein: CASSIQGMNTEAFF. The CDR3 nucleotides read TGTGCCAGCAGTATACAGGGGATGAACACTGAAGCTTTCTTT. The chain employs TRBV2 and TRBJ1-1, with TRBD1 identical over 7 bases. V lost 5 bases, J lost 0 bases, and 3 bases stayed unmatched. CDR1 and CDR2 (germline): SNHLY, FYNNEI. CDR3 length: 14 amino acids.